The clone carrying this TCR beta chain occurred many times. Original analysis: Amplification from reference gene primers served as the basis for estimated nucleated cell counts. Sequencing used immunoSEQ multiplex PCR; TCRdb keeps in-frame clones, though not all of them. That table gives V, J and clone size, and the DNA gave D and trimming. The sample holds tens of thousands of clones; approximately 90% are singletons and the top ten take approximately 15%. These data belong to a study of blood T cell repertoires in COVID-19. For the study at large: The samples span acute and convalescent COVID-19 from the United States, Italy and Spain.

Germline CDR1 SNHLY, CDR2 FYNNEI. This CDR3 has 15 residues. V was clipped by 2 bases and J by 0 bases, with 11 bases between them. The rearrangement uses TRBV2 and TRBJ2-7; TRBD1 might be the D (7 bases). The clonotype originates from a human donor with active COVID-19. The donor label of this sample is uncertain. Input material: peripheral blood. This chain's CDR3 is CASSEFQGGSYEQYF. CDR3 bases: TGTGCCAGCAGTGAATTCCAGGGGGGCTCCTACGAGCAGTACTTC.